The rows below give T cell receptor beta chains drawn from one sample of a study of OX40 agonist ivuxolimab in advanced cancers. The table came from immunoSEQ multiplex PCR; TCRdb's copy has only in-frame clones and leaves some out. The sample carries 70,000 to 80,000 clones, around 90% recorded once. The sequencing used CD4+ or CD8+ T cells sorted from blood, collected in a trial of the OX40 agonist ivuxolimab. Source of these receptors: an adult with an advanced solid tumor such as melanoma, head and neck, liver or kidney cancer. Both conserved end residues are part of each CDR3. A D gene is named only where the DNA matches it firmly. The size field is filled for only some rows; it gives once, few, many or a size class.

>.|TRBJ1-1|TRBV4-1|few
CASSQDSMGTEAFF
TGCGCCAGCAGCCAAGACTCGATGGGGACTGAAGCTTTCTTT
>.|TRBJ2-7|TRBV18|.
CASSPSSYEQYF
TGTGCCAGCTCACCGAGCTCCTACGAGCAGTACTTC
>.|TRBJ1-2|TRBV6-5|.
CASSPTALYGYTF
TGTGCCAGCAGCCCAACAGCACTCTATGGCTACACCTTC
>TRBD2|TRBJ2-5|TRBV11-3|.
CASSSGDQETQYF
TGTGCCAGCAGCAGCGGGGACCAAGAGACCCAGTACTTC
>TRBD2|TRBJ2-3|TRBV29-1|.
CSVLGGRVPDTQYF
TGCAGCGTGCTGGGCGGGAGGGTGCCAGATACGCAGTATTTT
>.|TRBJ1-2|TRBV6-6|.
CASRGLNYGYTF
TGTGCCAGCAGAGGACTTAACTATGGCTACACCTTC
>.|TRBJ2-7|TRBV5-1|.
CASSPPAGGGPSYEQYF
TGCGCCAGCAGCCCCCCAGCCGGTGGAGGGCCGTCCTACGAGCAGTACTTC
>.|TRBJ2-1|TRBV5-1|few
CASRRGLTDYNEQFF
TGCGCCAGCAGGAGGGGACTCACCGACTACAATGAGCAGTTCTTC
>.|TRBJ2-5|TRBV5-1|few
CASSFTGPQETQYF
TGCGCCAGCAGCTTCACAGGTCCCCAAGAGACCCAGTACTTC
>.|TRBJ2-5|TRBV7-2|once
CASSLEWGSQYF
TGTGCCAGCAGCTTAGAGTGGGGGAGCCAGTACTTC
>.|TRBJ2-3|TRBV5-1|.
CASSYRVTDTQYF
TGCGCCAGCAGCTATCGAGTCACAGATACGCAGTATTTT
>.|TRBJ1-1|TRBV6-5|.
CASRPNRNTEAFF
TGTGCCAGCCGCCCCAACAGGAACACTGAAGCTTTCTTT
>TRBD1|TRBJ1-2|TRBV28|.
CASSFGDRSNYGYTF
TGTGCCAGCAGTTTTGGGGACAGATCCAACTATGGCTACACCTTC
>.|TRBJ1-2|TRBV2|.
CASRASAGANYGYTF
TGTGCCAGCAGGGCCTCCGCAGGGGCGAACTATGGCTACACCTTC
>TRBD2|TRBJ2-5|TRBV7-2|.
CASSRGLAEETQYF
TGTGCCAGCAGCAGGGGACTAGCAGAAGAGACCCAGTACTTC
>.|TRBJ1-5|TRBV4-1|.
CASSQLGEGNQPQHF
TGCGCCAGCAGCCAGCTAGGGGAGGGCAATCAGCCCCAGCATTTT